Listed below are T cell receptor beta chains from one sample, sequenced in a study of OX40 agonist ivuxolimab in advanced cancers. Data came from immunoSEQ multiplex PCR; TCRdb stores just in-frame clones and leaves some out. This table has around 100,000 clones, 75% to 90% appearing once. The sequencing used CD4+ or CD8+ T cells sorted from blood, collected in a trial of the OX40 agonist ivuxolimab. The receptor source for this set is an adult with an advanced solid tumor such as melanoma, head and neck, liver or kidney cancer. Each CDR3 is given with its conserved first and last residue. The order of the fields is clone size, V gene, D gene, J gene, CDR3 protein, CDR3 DNA. D genes are given only for firm matches. Expanded clones are given a class, and other clones once, few, many or no size at all.

once	TRBV11-2	.	TRBJ2-1	CASSLDRDRGLPNEQFF	TGTGCCAGCAGCTTAGATCGAGATCGAGGGCTCCCAAATGAGCAGTTCTTC
once	TRBV6-1	.	TRBJ1-5	CASSDNRGQPQHF	TGTGCCAGCAGTGATAATCGGGGACAGCCCCAGCATTTT
once	TRBV7-8	TRBD1	TRBJ2-7	CASSLAVATGIAYEQYF	TGTGCCAGCAGCTTAGCAGTCGCGACAGGGATCGCCTACGAGCAGTACTTC
.	TRBV28	.	TRBJ1-5	CATVGGPDQPQHF	TGTGCCACGGTCGGGGGGCCGGATCAGCCCCAGCATTTT
.	TRBV6-1	TRBD1	TRBJ2-5	CASGSGGFQETQYF	TGTGCCAGCGGATCAGGGGGATTCCAAGAGACCCAGTACTTC
.	TRBV21-1	.	TRBJ2-7	CASGGKGGKRSYEQYF	TGTGCCAGCGGGGGGAAAGGAGGGAAAAGGTCCTACGAGCAGTACTTC
.	TRBV19	TRBD1	TRBJ1-2	CASSPTGGYGYTF	TGTGCCAGTAGTCCCACAGGGGGATATGGCTACACCTTC
.	TRBV7-8	.	TRBJ2-1	CASSLLGVRMRNEQFF	TGTGCCAGCAGCCTTCTTGGTGTACGGATGAGGAATGAGCAGTTCTTC
.	TRBV6-5	.	TRBJ2-7	CASRGLDHYEQYF	TGTGCCAGCAGGGGCCTCGATCACTACGAGCAGTACTTC
few	TRBV6-5	.	TRBJ1-6	CASSSQGQNSPLHF	TGTGCCAGCAGTTCCCAGGGTCAAAATTCACCCCTCCACTTT
.	TRBV5-1	TRBD1	TRBJ1-3	CASSLGRGSSGNTIYF	TGCGCCAGCAGCTTGGGCAGGGGGAGCTCTGGAAACACCATATATTTT
few	TRBV7-9	TRBD1	TRBJ2-7	CASSYGTGTYEQYF	TGTGCCAGCAGCTACGGGACAGGGACCTACGAGCAGTACTTC
.	TRBV27	TRBD1	TRBJ1-4	CASSFLTGTDLEKLFF	TGTGCCAGCAGTTTCCTCACCGGGACAGACCTCGAAAAACTGTTTTTT
.	TRBV6-1	.	TRBJ1-5	CASSETLSPPPQHF	TGTGCCAGCAGTGAGACCCTTTCCCCGCCGCCCCAGCATTTT
.	TRBV27	.	TRBJ1-2	CASSLEGLGGYTF	TGTGCCAGCAGTTTAGAGGGGCTTGGTGGCTACACCTTC
.	TRBV5-8	TRBD1	TRBJ2-3	CASPNRWDSFSSTDTQYF	TGTGCCAGTCCAAACCGTTGGGACAGTTTTTCTAGCACAGATACGCAGTATTTT
few	TRBV7-6	TRBD1	TRBJ1-6	CASSESYRGRSPLHF	TGTGCCAGCAGTGAAAGCTACAGGGGACGCTCACCCCTCCACTTT
.	TRBV15	TRBD2	TRBJ2-2	CATSSPRTSRNTGELFF	TGTGCCACCAGCAGTCCCCGGACTAGCAGGAACACCGGGGAGCTGTTTTTT
.	TRBV7-8	TRBD2	TRBJ2-1	CASSLLANNEQFF	TGTGCCAGCAGCCTACTAGCGAACAATGAGCAGTTCTTC
.	TRBV7-9	.	TRBJ2-1	CASSFWGWDEQFF	TGTGCCAGCAGCTTTTGGGGATGGGATGAGCAGTTCTTC
once	TRBV27	.	TRBJ1-5	CASSEGYSNQPQHF	TGTGCCAGCAGTGAGGGCTACAGCAATCAGCCCCAGCATTTT
.	TRBV12-2	.	TRBJ1-4	CASRLVWRAITATNEKLFF	TGTGCAAGTCGCTTAGTGTGGCGGGCGATAACCGCAACTAATGAAAAACTGTTTTTT
.	TRBV28	TRBD2	TRBJ2-1	CASSFTSGSKNEQFF	TGTGCCAGCAGTTTCACTAGCGGGAGTAAAAATGAGCAGTTCTTC
.	TRBV6-1	.	TRBJ2-7	CASSRLQREQYF	TGTGCCAGCAGTCGACTACAGCGCGAGCAGTACTTC
once	TRBV5-1	.	TRBJ2-7	CASSYRSDSAYEQYF	TGCGCCAGCAGCTACAGGAGCGACTCGGCCTACGAGCAGTACTTC
.	TRBV7-2	.	TRBJ1-2	CASRRTNYGYTF	TGTGCCAGCAGACGGACTAACTATGGCTACACCTTC
few	TRBV30	.	TRBJ1-2	CAWSVGQGSGYTF	TGTGCCTGGAGTGTGGGTCAGGGCAGTGGCTACACCTTC
.	TRBV4-1	TRBD2	TRBJ2-1	CASSQRLAGASYNEQFF	TGCGCCAGCAGCCAAAGACTAGCGGGGGCATCCTACAATGAGCAGTTCTTC
.	TRBV19	.	TRBJ1-5	CASNLRDSPQHF	TGTGCCAGTAACCTCAGGGATTCGCCCCAGCATTTT
.	TRBV7-9	.	TRBJ1-2	CASSLGQVGYTF	TGTGCCAGCAGCTTGGGGCAGGTTGGCTACACCTTC
.	TRBV5-8	.	TRBJ2-3	CASPNAEGLTSTDTQYF	TGTGCCAGCCCCAACGCGGAGGGACTCACTAGCACAGATACGCAGTATTTT
.	TRBV7-6	TRBD2	TRBJ2-5	CASSLGTSGGTQYF	TGTGCCAGCAGCTTAGGGACTAGCGGGGGAACCCAGTACTTC
.	TRBV30	.	TRBJ2-7	CAWSDRLYEQYF	TGTGCCTGGAGCGACAGGCTGTACGAGCAGTACTTC
.	TRBV5-1	.	TRBJ1-6	CASRQRVFSDSPLHF	TGCGCCAGCCGCCAAAGGGTTTTTAGCGATTCACCCCTCCACTTT
.	TRBV6-1	.	TRBJ1-1	CASKEGWGMNTEAFF	TGTGCCAGCAAGGAGGGATGGGGGATGAACACTGAAGCTTTCTTT
once	TRBV19	TRBD1	TRBJ1-5	CASTLTGEELPQHF	TGTGCCAGTACCCTGACAGGGGAAGAGTTGCCCCAGCATTTT
.	TRBV2	TRBD2	TRBJ2-1	CASSVRGSGGQYNEQFF	TGTGCCAGCAGTGTCAGGGGTAGCGGGGGCCAATACAATGAGCAGTTCTTC
.	TRBV7-2	.	TRBJ2-7	CASSSPLAYEQYF	TGTGCCAGCAGCTCCCCATTGGCCTACGAGCAGTACTTC
once	TRBV30	TRBD1	TRBJ1-6	CAWSVDRGVPYNSPLHF	TGTGCCTGGAGTGTAGACAGGGGGGTGCCCTATAATTCACCCCTCCACTTT
.	TRBV6-6	.	TRBJ2-5	CASRAAHGWETQYF	TGTGCCAGCAGAGCGGCCCATGGGTGGGAGACCCAGTACTTC